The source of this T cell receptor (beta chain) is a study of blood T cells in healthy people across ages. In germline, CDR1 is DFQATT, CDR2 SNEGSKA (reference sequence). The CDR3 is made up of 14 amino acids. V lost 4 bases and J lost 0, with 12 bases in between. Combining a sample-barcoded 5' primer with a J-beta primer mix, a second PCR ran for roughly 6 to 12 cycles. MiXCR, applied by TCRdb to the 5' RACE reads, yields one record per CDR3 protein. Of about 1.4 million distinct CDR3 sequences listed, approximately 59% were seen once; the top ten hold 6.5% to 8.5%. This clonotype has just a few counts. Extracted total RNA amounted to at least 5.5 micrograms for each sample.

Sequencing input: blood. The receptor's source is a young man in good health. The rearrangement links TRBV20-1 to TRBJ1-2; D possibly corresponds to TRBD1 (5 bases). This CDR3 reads CSAIRDGANYGYTF. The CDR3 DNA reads TGCAGTGCTATACGGGACGGAGCTAACTATGGCTACACCTTC.